This T cell receptor beta chain is from a study of regulatory T cells in long-lasting Graves disease. V was clipped by 4 bases and J by 8 bases, with 14 bases between them. This CDR3 comprises 13 residues. CDR1 is MDHEN and CDR2 is SYDVKM in the germline V gene. Time point described: newly diagnosed GD, antithyroid drugs for less than 3 months. From PBMCs, RNA was extracted and then used to make the TCR library. HTBI primers from iRepertoire and Arm-PCR of CDR3 regions yielded the TCR beta libraries. Each CDR3 protein is one row after TCRdb ran MiXCR on the multiplex PCR reads. This sample has under 400,000 distinct CDR3 sequences, with approximately 16% found just once. These sequences were also reported in another study, on T cells in Graves' hyperthyroidism and ophthalmopathy. From that report: Each patient was aged 18 to 65 and had newly diagnosed hyperthyroidism of under 2 months' duration.

This sequence originates from a man aged 35 to 55 with Graves disease. The chain employs TRBV28 and TRBJ1-2, with D possibly TRBD1 on 6 matching bases. The sample in question was peripheral blood mononuclear cells (PBMCs), obtained at new diagnosis, from a patient treated with antithyroid drugs. CDR3 nucleotides: TGTGCCAGCAGTTCCCTGAGTCAGGGGGGCTACACCTTC. Protein sequence: CASSSLSQGGYTF.